This T cell receptor beta chain was identified in a study of monozygotic twins with inflammatory bowel disease. The CDR3 extends over 13 amino acids. Germline CDR1 reads DFQATT; CDR2 reads SNEGSKA (reference sequence). For each CDR3 protein, TCRdb gives one entry from its re-call of the 5' RACE reads, without DNA. This sample's clone table lists a few hundred thousand distinct CDR3 sequences. The chain is built from TRBV20-1 and TRBJ1-4. Sequenced sample: blood. This receptor was obtained from a human donor with ulcerative colitis or Crohn's disease, or a healthy co-twin of an affected twin (not recorded which). The CDR3: CSAPVMGDEKLFF.